This paragraph covers one T cell receptor (beta chain) sequence. Its antigen is unidentified. This sample is drawn from a study of graft-versus-host responses after intestinal transplantation. Study-level background: Those transplanted obtained multivisceral, liver-intestinal, or isolated intestinal grafts. Every recipient had anti-thymocyte globulin induction and 3 to 4 years of tacrolimus plus steroids.

Using immunoSEQ multiplex PCR, the repertoire was profiled, and TCRdb retains in-frame clones only, with some absent. The sample includes 89,000 or so clones, roughly four fifths of them seen just once. Study-wide points: Across patients carrying graft-donor T cell macrochimerism, allografts held high graft-versus-host to host-versus-graft clonal ratios. Marrow from the recipient contained GvH clones, some of which had appeared first in ileum or blood.

The clonotype comes from a human donor who received an intestinal transplant. Sequencing was performed on unstimulated CD4+ T cells sorted from spleen or lymph node cells, taken before intestinal transplant.

CDR3 coding DNA: TGTGCCAGCCAGACTAGCAACAATGAGCAGTTCTTC. It codes for CASQTSNNEQFF. The V gene is TRBV2, the J gene TRBJ2-1, with 7 bases fitting TRBD2. The CDR3 extends over 12 amino acids. Germline CDR1 is SNHLY and CDR2 is FYNNEI. The V and J ends lost 8 bases and 5 bases, in that order; junction bases with no gene match: 3.